Shown below are 7 T cell receptor beta chains from a single sample sequenced in a study of shared clonotypes between healthy human individuals. Sequenced by immunoSEQ multiplex PCR; TCRdb stores in-frame clones only, minus some. Among under 600,000 clones, roughly 97% were seen once, and the ten largest hold 0.057%. The sequenced material came from naive CD4+ T cells sorted from blood. Regarding subset: CD45RA+ positively selected. The receptor set was obtained from a woman between 25 and 40 years old in good health.

V and J are TRBV9 and TRBJ2-2, with 7 positions matching TRBD1. CDR1 is SGDLS, CDR2 YYNGEE, per germline. V shed 3 bases and J 4 bases; nucleotides not matched to a gene: 9. This CDR3 has 16 residues. The CDR3 nucleotides are TGTGCCAGCAGCGGGCCCGGGACAGCAATCACCGGGGAGCTGTTTTTT. This gives the protein CASSGPGTAITGELFF.

V usage is TRBV28 and J usage is TRBJ2-7; possible D gene TRBD1, 5 bases. The V end lost 2 bases, the J end lost 2 bases, and 19 bases lay between the germline ends. Germline lookup yields CDR1 MDHEN and CDR2 SYDVKM. This CDR3 has 17 amino acids. CDR3 sequence: CASSLRFGQGSPYEQYF. In nucleotides, the CDR3 is TGTGCCAGCAGTTTAAGGTTTGGGCAGGGCTCCCCCTACGAGCAGTACTTC.

CDR3 amino acids: CASSYDRMPAYNEQFF. CDR3 bases: TGTGCCAGCAGCTACGACAGGATGCCCGCCTACAATGAGCAGTTCTTC. The chain combines TRBV7-8 with TRBJ2-1; D may be TRBD1 (6 bases). The V end lost 4 bases, the J end lost 2 bases, and 15 bases lay between the germline ends. Germline CDR1 is SGHVS and CDR2 is FQNEAQ. CDR3 length: 16 amino acids.

V is TRBV28 and J is TRBJ2-7; D is unresolved. Trimming cost V 9 bases and J 4 bases, with 25 bases left between them. CDR1 MDHEN and CDR2 SYDVKM come from the germline V gene. The CDR3 covers 16 residues. This CDR3 reads CASHSTRNPPPYEQYF. As DNA, the CDR3 is TGTGCCAGTCACAGTACCAGGAACCCTCCTCCGTACGAGCAGTACTTC.

The chain links TRBV29-1 to TRBJ1-4; 9 bases line up with TRBD1. J gave up 7 bases and V 6 bases, and 9 bases lay outside the gene matches. The CDR3 length is 14 residues. The germline V gene encodes CDR1 SQVTM and CDR2 ANQGSEA. DNA for the CDR3: TGCAGCGTGGTCCCGGGACAGGGACTTGAAAAACTGTTTTTT. Protein sequence: CSVVPGQGLEKLFF.

The chain couples TRBV11-2 to TRBJ2-3; D is unresolved. Germline V gives CDR1 SGHAT, CDR2 FQNNGV. Trimming took 5 bases from V and 3 from J, leaving 9 bases between them. The CDR3 has 13 residues. This CDR3 reads CASSTTGTDTQYF. The CDR3 coding sequence is TGTGCCAGCAGCACAACGGGTACAGATACGCAGTATTTT.

The chain employs TRBV30 and TRBJ1-2; D uncertain. Germline CDR1 GTSNPN, CDR2 SVGIG (reference sequence). The V gene lost 3 bases and the J gene lost 0 bases, with 14 bases spanning the gap. CDR3 length: 15 residues. The CDR3 coding sequence is TGTGCCTGGAGGTCTGTGGGAAGGGCTAACTATGGCTACACCTTC. Amino acids: CAWRSVGRANYGYTF.